The 20 T cell receptor beta chains below come from one sample, sequenced in a study of human T cells and chemical hapten exposure. Treatment in this sample: therapeutic diphenylcyclopropenone sensitization with weekly scalp DPC. Single cDNA molecules in the library carried unique molecular identifiers attached during preparation. Via MiXCR, TCRdb re-called the reads, giving one row per CDR3 protein. This table has about 5,200 distinct CDR3 sequences, roughly three fifths appearing once. Sequenced here: whole blood, sampled before DPC sensitization or 2, 6, or about 24 weeks after (not recorded which). The origin of the receptors is an adult with alopecia areata. Some clones in this sample may be carry-over from other donors' samples. This table probably holds off-target reads from a library built for another chain.

This clonotype has a single count. This chain uses TRBV18 with TRBJ1-1; TRBD1 is a possible D gene (5 bases). Per the germline V gene, CDR1 is KGHSH and CDR2 is LQKENI. The CDR3 spans 15 residues. V was cut by 0 bases and J by 4 bases, with 12 bases left in between. The CDR3 spells CASSPPPTESTEAFF. As DNA, the CDR3 is TGTGCCAGCTCACCACCGCCGACAGAGTCCACTGAAGCTTTCTTT.

The chain links TRBV11-2 to TRBJ2-3, with D maybe TRBD1 (5 bases). Trimming removed 7 bases from V and 4 bases from J, with 9 bases in between. The CDR3 runs to 12 residues. Germline V gene data show CDR1 as SGHAT and CDR2 as FQNNGV. CDR3 protein: CASTVGADTQYF. CDR3 sequence (DNA): TGTGCCAGCACCGTAGGGGCAGATACGCAGTATTTT.

The chain recombines TRBV18 with TRBJ2-1; TRBD2 matches 13 bases. CDR1 is KGHSH, CDR2 LQKENI, per germline. With V trimmed by 1 base and J by 8 bases, 11 bases remained unmatched. The length of the CDR3 is 18 residues. In DNA, the CDR3 is TGTGCCAGCTCACCACTGAGGACTAGCGGGAGACGATTTGATGAGCAGTTCTTC. It yields the protein CASSPLRTSGRRFDEQFF.

The chain recombines TRBV11-2 with TRBJ2-6; D tentatively fits TRBD1 or TRBD2 (6 bases each). Germline values: CDR1 SGHAT, CDR2 FQNNGV. The CDR3 has 15 amino acids. Trimming left V 5 bases short and J 3 bases short, with 11 bases between. CDR3 coding DNA: TGTGCCAGCAGCCCGGGGGCGCTTGGGGCCAACGTCCTGACTTTC. Protein product: CASSPGALGANVLTF.

This clonotype was counted between two and nine times. V usage is TRBV7-8 and J usage is TRBJ2-1; 7 bases are a match to TRBD2. In germline, CDR1 is SGHVS, CDR2 FQNEAQ. The CDR3 is made up of 16 amino acids. V lost 1 base to trimming and J lost 9 bases; unmatched junction nucleotides: 12. The CDR3, as DNA: TGTGCCAGCAGCTTAGAAGGGACTACCCTTCGAAGTGAGCAGTTCTTC. As protein: CASSLEGTTLRSEQFF. The whole variable domain, filled in from reference TRBV7-8 and TRBJ2-1, reads GAGVSQSPRYKVAKRGQDVALRCDPISGHVSLFWYQQALGQGPEFLTYFQNEAQLDKSGLPSDRFFAERPEGSVSTLKIQRTQQEDSAVYLCASSLEGTTLRSEQFFGPGTRLTVL.

The rearrangement joins TRBV29-1 to TRBJ2-3, with D tentatively TRBD1 or TRBD2 (5 bases each). The CDR3 consists of 12 residues. In germline, CDR1 is SQVTM, CDR2 ANQGSEA. V gave up 5 bases and J gave up 7 bases, with 13 bases separating them. CDR3 DNA: TGCAGCGTTAATGAGGGGTCTAATACGCAGTATTTT. It translates to CSVNEGSNTQYF.

In this sample, this clonotype turned up once. The chain combines TRBV6-2 or TRBV6-3 with TRBJ2-3, with D unclear. CDR3 length equals 13 residues. Germline CDR1 MNHEY, CDR2 SVGEGT. The germline V and J ends were trimmed by 6 bases and 4 bases, with 11 bases remaining between them. DNA of the CDR3: TGTGCCAGCAGCTCTGGGGTCCCAGATACGCAGTATTTT. Translated, it gives CASSSGVPDTQYF.

The chain recombines TRBV6-6 with TRBJ2-3; 8 bases match TRBD2. The CDR3 is 15 amino acids. Germline CDR1 reads MNHNY; CDR2 reads SVGAGI (reference sequence). Trimming removed 5 bases from V and 5 bases from J; junction bases left unmatched: 9. CDR3 amino acids: CASSPPGLVGDTQYF. The CDR3 region has the DNA TGTGCCAGCAGTCCTCCGGGACTAGTGGGAGATACGCAGTATTTT.

The rearrangement uses TRBV20-1 and TRBJ2-7; TRBD2 aligns across 8 bases. Germline values: CDR1 DFQATT, CDR2 SNEGSKA (reference sequence). CDR3 length: 14 residues. Trimming at V came to 7 bases and at J to 1 base, leaving 9 bases not matched to a gene. The CDR3 is CSVERELYSYEQYF. The CDR3 nucleotides read TGCAGTGTAGAGCGGGAGCTCTATTCCTACGAGCAGTACTTC.

The rearrangement uses TRBV11-2 and TRBJ2-5; unclear D gene. This CDR3 region has 13 residues. The ends were cut back, 0 bases at V and 2 bases at J, with 4 bases in the middle. The germline V gene encodes CDR1 SGHAT and CDR2 FQNNGV. This CDR3 reads CASSLEQQETQYF. The CDR3 DNA reads TGTGCCAGCAGCTTAGAACAGCAAGAGACCCAGTACTTC.

This chain uses TRBV30 with TRBJ2-5; 7 bases agree with TRBD1. This CDR3 has 12 amino acids. Germline V CDR1 and CDR2: GTSNPN, SVGIG (reference sequence). The J segment lost 2 bases and the V segment lost 6 bases, leaving 3 bases of the junction unmatched. The CDR3 sequence: CACRTGQETQYF. The CDR3 nucleotides are TGTGCCTGCCGGACAGGACAAGAGACCCAGTACTTC.

This clonotype has only a few counts. This chain connects TRBV6-6 to TRBJ1-2; 7 bases agree with TRBD1. Germline CDR1 is MNHNY and CDR2 is SVGAGI (reference sequence). Trimming cost V 0 bases and J 6 bases; bases outside gene matches: 1. The CDR3 is made up of 13 amino acids. The CDR3 sequence is CASSYSTGDGYTF. The CDR3 region has the DNA TGTGCCAGCAGTTACTCTACAGGGGATGGCTACACCTTC.

This clonotype showed up just a few times. The rearrangement uses TRBV7-9 and TRBJ2-7; D may be TRBD2 (6 bases). Deletions cut 5 bases from V and 2 bases from J, with 13 bases between. The CDR3 is 14 residues long. In germline, CDR1 is SEHNR, CDR2 FQNEAQ (reference sequence). The CDR3, as DNA: TGTGCCAGCAGCCCTCTGACTAGTCCCTACGAGCAGTACTTC. It encodes CASSPLTSPYEQYF.

The J gene is TRBJ2-7, the V gene TRBV10-1; TRBD2 agrees at 7 bases. V lost 8 bases, J lost 0 bases, and 16 bases stayed unmatched. The CDR3 is 17 residues long. Germline loops: CDR1 WNHNN, CDR2 SYGVQD (reference sequence). In DNA form, the CDR3 reads TGCGCCAGCGTCCTCCTGGGGCGGGAGTCGAGCTCCTACGAGCAGTACTTC. It encodes CASVLLGRESSSYEQYF.

The V call is TRBV18, the J call TRBJ2-7; D is undetermined. CDR3 length: 16 residues. Germline V lookup: CDR1 KGHSH, CDR2 LQKENI. Trimming cost V 3 bases and J 0 bases, with 15 bases left between them. CDR3 nucleotides: TGTGCCAGCTCACCCCGCGACCCCAGTTACTCCTACGAGCAGTACTTC. Amino acids: CASSPRDPSYSYEQYF.

V and J are TRBV4-2 and TRBJ2-7, with TRBD2 matching 8 bases. Germline CDR1 LGHNA, CDR2 YNFKEQ. Trimming at V came to 2 bases and at J to 8 bases, leaving 8 bases not matched to a gene. This CDR3 is 14 amino acids long. CDR3 nucleotides: TGTGCCAGCAGCCAACCCGGAACTAGCGGCCAGCAGTACTTC. Translating it yields CASSQPGTSGQQYF.

Details on this clonotype: One end of the junction does not line up with germline, which may come from a read error. The rearrangement joins TRBV7-7 to TRBJ2-2; D might be TRBD1 (5 bases). This CDR3 is built from 13 residues. Germline V gives CDR1 SSHAT, CDR2 FNYEAQ (reference sequence). This chain's CDR3 is CASSSDMTGELFF. The CDR3 DNA reads TGTGCTAGCAGCTCGGACATGACCGGGGAGCTGTTTTTT.

The chain links TRBV7-9 to TRBJ2-5, with 8 nucleotides matching TRBD1. Germline-derived CDR1 and CDR2 are SEHNR and FQNEAQ (reference sequence). V was pared by 5 bases and J by 5 bases, with 10 bases of the junction left unmatched. This CDR3 contains 15 residues. The CDR3 region is CASSPQPGGSETQYF. As DNA, the CDR3 is TGTGCCAGCAGCCCCCAGCCAGGGGGCTCGGAGACCCAGTACTTC.

The rearrangement uses TRBV29-1 and TRBJ2-7, with a tentative D call TRBD1 (5 bases). Germline V lookup: CDR1 SQVTM, CDR2 ANQGSEA. The CDR3 length is 12 residues. V gave up 4 bases and J gave up 2 bases, with 9 bases separating them. CDR3 nucleotide sequence: TGCAGCGTTGGAACAGGTGCCTACGAGCAGTACTTC. The encoded protein is CSVGTGAYEQYF.

This rearrangement joins TRBV5-4 to TRBJ2-3; D remains ambiguous. The CDR3 has 14 residues. Germline values: CDR1 SGHNT, CDR2 YYREEE (reference sequence). V was shortened by 4 bases and J by 2 bases, with 11 bases between the two germline ends. The CDR3 reads CASSPKGPTDTQYF. DNA for the CDR3: TGTGCCAGCAGCCCAAAGGGCCCCACAGATACGCAGTATTTT.